This entry is about one T cell receptor (beta chain). Individuals drawn from under 30 US areas were roughly 18 to 95 years old. Participants' own reports of clinical history determined their cohort assignment. The sample comes from a study of blood T cell repertoires in COVID-19. In the study overall: PBMCs, B-cell-depleted T cells, or T cells provided the cDNA or gDNA that made up the material.

Germline V gene data show CDR1 as SGHRS and CDR2 as YFSETQ. V gave up 4 bases and J gave up 6 bases; unmatched junction bases: 14. This CDR3 contains 16 residues. Repertoires were generated with immunoSEQ multiplex PCR, while TCRdb's copy carries only in-frame clones and drops some. The table records roughly 170,000 clones, around four fifths of them present only once. The sample taken for sequencing was PBMCs or T cells enriched from blood (not recorded which). J is TRBJ1-1 and V is TRBV5-1; the match to TRBD1 covers 8 bases. The clonotype comes from a woman in her forties or fifties in a cohort exposed to, infected with or recovered from COVID-19 (not recorded which). Here the CDR3 reads CASSPRSGGMIAEAFF. For the CDR3, the DNA is TGCGCCAGCAGCCCCCGGTCAGGGGGCATGATTGCTGAAGCTTTCTTT.